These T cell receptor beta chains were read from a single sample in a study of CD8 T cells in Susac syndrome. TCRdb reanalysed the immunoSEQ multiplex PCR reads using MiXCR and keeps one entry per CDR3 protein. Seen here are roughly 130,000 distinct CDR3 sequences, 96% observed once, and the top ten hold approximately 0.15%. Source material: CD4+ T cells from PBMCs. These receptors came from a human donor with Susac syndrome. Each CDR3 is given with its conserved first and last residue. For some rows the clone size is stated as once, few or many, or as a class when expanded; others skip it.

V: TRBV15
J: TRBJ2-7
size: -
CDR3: CATSLAGTTLYEVQYF

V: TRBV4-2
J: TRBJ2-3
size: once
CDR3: CASSQDSSGRADTQYF

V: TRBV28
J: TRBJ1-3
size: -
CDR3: CASSTQGAGNTIYF

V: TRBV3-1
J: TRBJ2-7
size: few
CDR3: CASSQDPIAGEQYF

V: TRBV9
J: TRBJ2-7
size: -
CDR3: CASSITVRGEQYF

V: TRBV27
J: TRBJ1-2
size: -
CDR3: CASSLSGLTGYTF

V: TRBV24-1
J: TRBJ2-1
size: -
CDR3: CATRGGDRGRNEQFF

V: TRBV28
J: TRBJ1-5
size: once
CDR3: CASRASGQGVYQPQHF

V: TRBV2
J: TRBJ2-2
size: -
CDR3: CASSVRENTGELFF

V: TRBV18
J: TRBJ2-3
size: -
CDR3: CASSGGSTDTQYF

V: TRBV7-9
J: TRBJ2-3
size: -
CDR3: CASSHFGEETDTQYF

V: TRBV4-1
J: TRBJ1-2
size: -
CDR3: CASSQQGEGYTF

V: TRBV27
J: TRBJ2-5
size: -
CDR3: CASSFGVQETQYF

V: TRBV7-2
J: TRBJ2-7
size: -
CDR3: CASRMTSGKDEQYF

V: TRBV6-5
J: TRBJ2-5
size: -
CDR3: CASSRGSQETQYF

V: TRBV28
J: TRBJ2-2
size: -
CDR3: CASSSVVGITGELFF

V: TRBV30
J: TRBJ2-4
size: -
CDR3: CAWSVTSTLAKNIQYF

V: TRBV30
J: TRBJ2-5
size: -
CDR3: CAWSVAPSGRKTQYF

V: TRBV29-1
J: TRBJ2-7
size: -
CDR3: CSVSFGLGYEQYF

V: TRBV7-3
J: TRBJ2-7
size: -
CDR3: CASSFSGGPYEQYF

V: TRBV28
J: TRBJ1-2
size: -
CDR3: CASSSSGQGAGYTF

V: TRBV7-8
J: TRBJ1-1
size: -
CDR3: CASSSTEIRSKAFF

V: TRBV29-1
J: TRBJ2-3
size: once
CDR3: CSVGQAGRDTQYF

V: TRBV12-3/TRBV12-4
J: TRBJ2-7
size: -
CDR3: CASRRGLYEQYF

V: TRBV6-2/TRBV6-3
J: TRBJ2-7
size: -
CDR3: CASSSTGTGLYEQYF

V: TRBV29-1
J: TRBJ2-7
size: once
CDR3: CSVGADEQYF

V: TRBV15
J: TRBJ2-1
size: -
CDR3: CATSRGDRAYNEQFF

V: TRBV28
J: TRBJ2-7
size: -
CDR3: CASSFGGTPGYEQYF

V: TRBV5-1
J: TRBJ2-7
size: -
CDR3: CASSYGELEQYF

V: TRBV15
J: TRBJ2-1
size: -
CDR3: CATSRGAGNEQFF

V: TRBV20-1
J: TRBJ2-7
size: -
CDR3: CSVGPGSSYEQYF

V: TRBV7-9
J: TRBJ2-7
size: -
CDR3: CASSFLSGTAYEQYF

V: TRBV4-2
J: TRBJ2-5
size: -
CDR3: CASSRLAGAQETQYF

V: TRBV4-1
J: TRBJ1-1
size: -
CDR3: CASSQPDRLGTEAFF

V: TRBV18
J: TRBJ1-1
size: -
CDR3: CASSGTTGGTEAFF

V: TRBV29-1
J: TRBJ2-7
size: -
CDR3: CSVNPGQGVNEQYF

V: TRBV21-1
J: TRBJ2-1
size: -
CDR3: CASSTSGPSSYNEQFF

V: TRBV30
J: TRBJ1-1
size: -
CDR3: CAWSAHSGTSFTEAFF

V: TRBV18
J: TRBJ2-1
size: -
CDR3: CASSPPRPLNEQFF

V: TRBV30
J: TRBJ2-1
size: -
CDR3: CAWSAGGSYNEQFF

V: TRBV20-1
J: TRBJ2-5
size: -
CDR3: CSATAGGIETQYF

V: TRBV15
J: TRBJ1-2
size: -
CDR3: CATSWGAPNYGYTF

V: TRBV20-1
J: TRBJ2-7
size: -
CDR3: CSASQDRVTTYEQYF

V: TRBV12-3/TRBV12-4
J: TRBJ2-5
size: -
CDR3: CASSQAGGEETQYF

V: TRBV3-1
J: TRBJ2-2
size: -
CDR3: CASGGGELFF

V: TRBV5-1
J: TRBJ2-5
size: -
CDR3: CASSPTTGGRETQYF

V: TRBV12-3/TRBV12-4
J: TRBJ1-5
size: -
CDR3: CASSYSSNQPQHF

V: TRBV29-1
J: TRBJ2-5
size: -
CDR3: CSAVTGSLQETQYF

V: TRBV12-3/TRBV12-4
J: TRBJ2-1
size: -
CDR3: CASRGTSRGEQFF

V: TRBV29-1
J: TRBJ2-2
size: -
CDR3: CSVQDSRFTGELFF

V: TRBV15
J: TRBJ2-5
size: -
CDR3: CATSIRQGETQYF

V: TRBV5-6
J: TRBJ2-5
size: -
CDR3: CASKGGPRETQYF

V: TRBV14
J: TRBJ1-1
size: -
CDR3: CASSQVRGRVGTEAFF

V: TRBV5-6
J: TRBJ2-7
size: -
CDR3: CASSFGGRAYEQYF

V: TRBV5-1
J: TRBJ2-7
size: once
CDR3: CASSLAWGQSYEQYF

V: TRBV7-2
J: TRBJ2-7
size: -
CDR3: CASSSGTGGEQYF

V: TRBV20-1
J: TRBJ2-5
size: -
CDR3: CSALGTSGRSETQYF

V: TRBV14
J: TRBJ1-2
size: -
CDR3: CASSQDLLRGNYGYTF

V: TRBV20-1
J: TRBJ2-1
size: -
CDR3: CSAGDFSVSAGIF